The T cell receptor (beta chain) described here comes from a study of T cells in Graves' hyperthyroidism and ophthalmopathy. Findings of the study overall: Stable hyperthyroidism was separated from ophthalmopathy by a model based on 13 V-J features. Blood also held most thyroid clonotypes expanded beyond 0.001.

There are 13 residues in the CDR3. Germline V CDR1 and CDR2: MNHEY, SMNVEV (reference sequence). V shed 3 bases and J shed 10 bases, with 10 bases lying between them. This clonotype has a handful of counts. Its antigen remains unknown. RNA transcripts served as the template for amplifying TCR beta CDR3 regions. A first-round RT-PCR of the TCR CDR3 used the HTBI primer set. One entry per CDR3 protein results from TCRdb running MiXCR on the multiplex PCR reads. Of about 150,000 distinct CDR3 sequences in the sample, around 20% are singletons; the top ten hold more than 65%. This TCR came from a woman aged 50 to 65 with Graves' hyperthyroidism that later progressed to Graves' ophthalmopathy. The rearrangement joins TRBV27 to TRBJ1-6; D gene uncertain. The sequencing sample was made of blood. CDR3: CASSFRAASPLHF. The CDR3 nucleotides read TGTGCCAGCAGTTTCCGCGCGGCCTCACCCCTCCACTTT.